This TCR beta chain was sequenced for a study of cytomegalovirus exposure and HLA in healthy donors. Profiled with immunoSEQ multiplex PCR; TCRdb holds only in-frame clones, not every one. The data show under 200,000 clones, about 89% seen once. V lost 0 bases and J lost 4; bases outside the gene matches: 8. The CDR3 has 16 residues. CDR1 is LGHNA, CDR2 YSLEER, per germline. This clone was picked up a small number of times. What it recognizes is unknown. Study outcomes and limitations: Investigators reported approximately 170 TCR beta chains as tied to cytomegalovirus.

The receptor was derived from a woman aged 18-29 years in good health and CMV-seropositive. Sequencing was performed on PBMCs. The genes are TRBV4-3 and TRBJ1-2, with 7 bases aligning to TRBD1. The CDR3: CASSQDTGQLVYGYTF. In DNA form, the CDR3 reads TGCGCCAGCAGCCAAGATACGGGACAGCTAGTCTATGGCTACACCTTC.